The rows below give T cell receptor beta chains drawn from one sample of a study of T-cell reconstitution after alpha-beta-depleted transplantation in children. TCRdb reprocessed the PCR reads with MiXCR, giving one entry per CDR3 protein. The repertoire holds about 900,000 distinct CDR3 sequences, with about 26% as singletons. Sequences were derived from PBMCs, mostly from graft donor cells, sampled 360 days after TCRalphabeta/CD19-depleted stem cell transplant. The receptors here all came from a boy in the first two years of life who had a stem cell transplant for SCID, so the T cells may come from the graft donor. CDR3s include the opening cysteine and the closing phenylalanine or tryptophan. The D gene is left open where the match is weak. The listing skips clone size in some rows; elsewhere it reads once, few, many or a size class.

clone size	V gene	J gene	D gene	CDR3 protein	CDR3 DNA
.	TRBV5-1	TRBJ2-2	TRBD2	CASSLEPGGASNTGELFF	TGCGCCAGCAGTCTTGAGCCGGGGGGGGCATCGAACACCGGGGAGCTGTTTTTT
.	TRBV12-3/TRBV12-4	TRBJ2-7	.	CASSPRQTAESYEQYF	TGTGCCAGCAGTCCTAGACAGACGGCAGAGTCCTACGAGCAGTACTTC
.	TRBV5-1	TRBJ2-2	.	CASSFRTLTGELFF	TGCGCCAGCAGCTTCAGGACGCTCACCGGGGAGCTGTTTTTT
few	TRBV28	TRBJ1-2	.	CASSPARFLGYTF	TGTGCCAGCAGTCCCGCGAGGTTTCTGGGATACACCTTC
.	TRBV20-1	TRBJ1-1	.	CSARPAANTEAFF	TGCAGTGCTAGACCGGCGGCAAACACTGAAGCTTTCTTT
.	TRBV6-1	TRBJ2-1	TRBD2	CASTRGSGSHEQFF	TGTGCCAGCACCCGGGGTAGCGGGAGTCATGAGCAGTTCTTC
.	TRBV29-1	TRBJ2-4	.	CSVEGQKNIQYF	TGCAGCGTTGAAGGGCAGAAAAACATTCAGTACTTC
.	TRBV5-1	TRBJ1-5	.	CASSLDLNQPQHF	TGTGCCAGCAGCTTAGACCTTAATCAGCCCCAGCATTTT
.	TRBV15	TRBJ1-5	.	CATSRSVTSNQPQHF	TGTGCCACCAGCAGATCAGTTACAAGCAATCAGCCCCAGCATTTT
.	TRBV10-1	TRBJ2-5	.	CASSESGRDGTQYF	TGCGCCAGCAGTGAGTCAGGCAGGGACGGGACCCAGTACTTC